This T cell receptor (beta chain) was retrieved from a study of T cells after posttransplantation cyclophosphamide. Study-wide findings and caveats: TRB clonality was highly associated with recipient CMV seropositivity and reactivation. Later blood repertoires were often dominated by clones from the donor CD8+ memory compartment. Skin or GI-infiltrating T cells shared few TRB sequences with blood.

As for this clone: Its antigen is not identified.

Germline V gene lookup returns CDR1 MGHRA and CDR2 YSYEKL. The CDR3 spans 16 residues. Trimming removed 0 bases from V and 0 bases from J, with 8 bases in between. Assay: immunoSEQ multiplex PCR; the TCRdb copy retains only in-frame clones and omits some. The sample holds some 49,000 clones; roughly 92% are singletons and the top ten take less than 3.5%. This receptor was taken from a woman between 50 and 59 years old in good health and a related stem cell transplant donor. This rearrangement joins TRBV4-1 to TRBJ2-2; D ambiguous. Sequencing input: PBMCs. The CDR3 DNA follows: TGCGCCAGCAGCCAAGAAGGCAGCGCGAACACCGGGGAGCTGTTTTTT. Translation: CASSQEGSANTGELFF.